These 18 T cell receptor beta chains originate from one sample sequenced in a study of tumor T cells in aggressive B-cell lymphoma. TCRdb keeps only in-frame clones here, not all; method: immunoSEQ multiplex PCR. Of a few thousand clones detected, approximately 94% appear once; the ten largest clones hold over 3.5%. Sequenced sample: tumor tissue. The receptors derive from an adult with diffuse large B cell lymphoma.

The chain joins TRBV2 to TRBJ2-5; 8 nucleotides agree with TRBD1. Unmatched junction bases numbered 11, after V lost 3 bases and J lost 5 bases. The CDR3 is 16 amino acids. Looked up from germline, CDR1 is SNHLY and CDR2 is FYNNEI. The CDR3 bases are TGTGCCAGCAGTGAGAGGCAGGGGGCGATTTTGGAGACCCAGTACTTC. It codes for CASSERQGAILETQYF.

This clone was detected once. The chain carries TRBV27 and TRBJ2-1; D is unclear. Germline CDR1 reads MNHEY; CDR2 reads SMNVEV (reference sequence). Trimming cost V 5 bases and J 0 bases, with 5 bases left between them. The CDR3 contains 13 residues. The CDR3 here is CASSMSSYNEQFF. The CDR3 coding sequence is TGTGCCAGCAGTATGAGCTCCTACAATGAGCAGTTCTTC.

The J gene is TRBJ2-7, the V gene TRBV7-2, with 11 bases lining up with TRBD2. V lost 7 bases to trimming and J lost 6 bases; unmatched junction nucleotides: 14. Germline CDR1 reads SGHTA; CDR2 reads FQGNSA. The CDR3 loop spans 16 amino acids. The CDR3: CASTLLGLAGGGEQYF. The CDR3 nucleotides read TGTGCCAGCACCCTCCTTGGACTAGCGGGTGGCGGCGAGCAGTACTTC.

The CDR3 loop reads CASRLAGGRTGELFF. CDR3 sequence (DNA): TGTGCCAGCCGTCTAGCGGGAGGGCGGACCGGGGAGCTGTTTTTT. The V call is TRBV27, the J call TRBJ2-2; 12 bases agree with TRBD2. Trimming cost V 8 bases and J 5 bases; bases outside gene matches: 6. Germline lookup yields CDR1 MNHEY and CDR2 SMNVEV (reference sequence). This CDR3 contains 15 residues.

The chain joins TRBV10-2 to TRBJ1-1; TRBD1 might be the D (5 bases). Trimming pared 5 bases from V and 6 bases from J, leaving 13 bases between. The germline V gene encodes CDR1 WSHSY and CDR2 SAAADI. The CDR3 spans 13 residues. CDR3 protein: CASSISIRAEAFF. The DNA of the CDR3 is TGCGCCAGCAGTATATCAATCAGGGCTGAAGCTTTCTTT.

The genes are TRBV5-1 and TRBJ2-6, with 7 bases identical to TRBD2. The trim removed 4 bases at V and 2 bases at J, leaving 12 bases unmatched. Germline lookup yields CDR1 SGHRS and CDR2 YFSETQ. The length of the CDR3 is 18 residues. The CDR3 nucleotides read TGCGCCAGCAGCGAATGGGGAGGGAGGCGCCCTGGGGCCAACGTCCTGACTTTC. This gives the protein CASSEWGGRRPGANVLTF. The complete variable domain, with remaining parts taken from reference TRBV5-1 and TRBJ2-6, reads KAGVTQTPRYLIKTRGQQVTLSCSPISGHRSVSWYQQTPGQGLQFLFEYFSETQRNKGNFPGRFSGRQFSNSRSEMNVSTLELGDSALYLCASSEWGGRRPGANVLTFGAGSRLTVL.

CDR3 sequence reads: CASQQGTNTGELFF. The DNA of the CDR3 is TGTGCCAGCCAGCAGGGGACGAACACCGGGGAGCTGTTTTTT. The chain is built from TRBV6-5 and TRBJ2-2, with a weak D call TRBD1 (6 bases). Looked up from germline, CDR1 is MNHEY and CDR2 is SVGAGI. V was pared by 8 bases and J by 0 bases, with 10 bases between. CDR3 size: 14 residues.

This rearrangement joins TRBV9 to TRBJ2-2, with D perhaps TRBD2 (6 bases). CDR1 is SGDLS, CDR2 YYNGEE, per germline. This CDR3 has 17 residues. V was cut by 1 base and J by 0 bases, with 13 bases left in between. CDR3 residues: CASSVRREKTNTGELFF. In DNA, the CDR3 is TGTGCCAGCAGCGTAAGGCGGGAAAAGACGAACACCGGGGAGCTGTTTTTT.

The chain has TRBV4-3 and TRBJ2-7; 7 bases map to TRBD1. The CDR3 runs to 14 residues. Germline-derived CDR1 and CDR2 are LGHNA and YSLEER. V was clipped by 4 bases and J by 6 bases; unmatched bases: 9. Here the CDR3 reads CASSPVTGSGEQYF. The DNA of the CDR3 is TGCGCCAGCAGCCCGGTGACAGGGTCGGGCGAGCAGTACTTC.

The chain employs TRBV9 and TRBJ2-5; 10 bases match TRBD1. CDR1 and CDR2 from the germline V gene are SGDLS and YYNGEE. This CDR3 spans 15 amino acids. Unmatched junction bases numbered 3, after V lost 0 bases and J lost 4 bases. As DNA, the CDR3 is TGTGCCAGCAGCGTAGTAGGGACAGGGGTAGAGACCCAGTACTTC. This gives the protein CASSVVGTGVETQYF.

This sequence joins TRBV11-2 and TRBJ1-2; 9 bases line up with TRBD1. CDR1 is SGHAT, CDR2 FQNNGV, per germline. The CDR3 has 15 residues. V gave up 1 base and J gave up 6 bases; unmatched junction bases: 6. The CDR3 nucleotides read TGTGCCAGCAGCTTAGCGACCGGGACAGGGAATGGCTACACCTTC. The encoded protein is CASSLATGTGNGYTF.

V is TRBV18 and J is TRBJ1-1, with 9 bases that match TRBD1. The CDR3 runs 15 residues. The germline V gene has CDR1 KGHSH and CDR2 LQKENI. The trim removed 6 bases at V and 1 base at J, leaving 6 bases unmatched. In nucleotides, the CDR3 is TGTGCCAGCTCGGACTACAGGGGGCGGAACACTGAAGCTTTCTTT. This translates into CASSDYRGRNTEAFF.

The rearrangement links TRBV4-1 to TRBJ2-1; 7 bases agree with TRBD2. CDR1 is MGHRA and CDR2 is YSYEKL in the germline V gene. Trimming cost V 4 bases and J 7 bases; bases outside gene matches: 10. This CDR3 is built from 15 residues. The CDR3 is CASSLRGGRGNEQFF. The CDR3 DNA is TGCGCCAGCAGCCTGCGTGGCGGGAGAGGAAATGAGCAGTTCTTC.

The genes are TRBV27 and TRBJ1-6; a possible D gene is TRBD1 (6 bases). Trimming stripped 9 bases from V and 14 bases from J, with 20 bases between. The germline gives CDR1 MNHEY, CDR2 SMNVEV (reference sequence). The CDR3 totals 13 residues. The CDR3 DNA sequence: TGTGCCAGTAGGCTGGGACACCGTGCGACCCTCCACTTT. Encoded protein: CASRLGHRATLHF.

The gene calls are TRBV4-3 and TRBJ2-1; TRBD2 agrees at 7 bases. The CDR3 runs 19 residues. V lost 0 bases and J lost 4; bases outside the gene matches: 15. CDR1 is LGHNA and CDR2 is YSLEER in the germline V gene. The CDR3 region has the DNA TGCGCCAGCAGCCAAGAGTGGACTAGTTGGGCCTCAGATTACAATGAGCAGTTCTTC. The encoded protein is CASSQEWTSWASDYNEQFF.

The V gene is TRBV4-3, the J gene TRBJ2-7; 8 bases agree with TRBD1. V dropped 1 base and J dropped 2; count of bases not matched to a gene: 10. The CDR3 consists of 17 residues. Germline V CDR1 and CDR2: LGHNA, YSLEER. The CDR3 spells CASSQGQQGAGAYEQYF. The CDR3 nucleotides read TGCGCCAGCAGCCAAGGCCAGCAGGGGGCGGGCGCCTACGAGCAGTACTTC.

The gene calls are TRBV7-2 and TRBJ2-7; 7 bases agree with TRBD2. V trimming: 2 bases; J trimming: 6 bases; junction bases outside the gene matches: 10. Germline CDR1 SGHTA, CDR2 FQGNSA. The CDR3 length is 15 residues. The CDR3 reads CASSLPPGGVAEQYF. CDR3 sequence (DNA): TGTGCCAGCAGCTTACCTCCGGGGGGAGTGGCCGAGCAGTACTTC. Using reference TRBV7-2 and TRBJ2-7 for the parts outside the CDR3, the full variable domain is GAGVSQSPSNKVTEKGKDVELRCDPISGHTALYWYRQSLGQGLEFLIYFQGNSAPDKSGLPSDRFSAERTGGSVSTLTIQRTQQEDSAVYLCASSLPPGGVAEQYFGPGTRLTVT.

The rearrangement uses TRBV7-2 and TRBJ2-7; 8 bases are a match to TRBD1. CDR3 size: 15 residues. The J segment lost 0 bases and the V segment lost 4 bases, leaving 5 bases of the junction unmatched. CDR1 and CDR2 (germline): SGHTA, FQGNSA. For the CDR3, the DNA is TGTGCCAGCAGCTCCGGGACAGGTGCCTCCTACGAGCAGTACTTC. Encoded protein: CASSSGTGASYEQYF.